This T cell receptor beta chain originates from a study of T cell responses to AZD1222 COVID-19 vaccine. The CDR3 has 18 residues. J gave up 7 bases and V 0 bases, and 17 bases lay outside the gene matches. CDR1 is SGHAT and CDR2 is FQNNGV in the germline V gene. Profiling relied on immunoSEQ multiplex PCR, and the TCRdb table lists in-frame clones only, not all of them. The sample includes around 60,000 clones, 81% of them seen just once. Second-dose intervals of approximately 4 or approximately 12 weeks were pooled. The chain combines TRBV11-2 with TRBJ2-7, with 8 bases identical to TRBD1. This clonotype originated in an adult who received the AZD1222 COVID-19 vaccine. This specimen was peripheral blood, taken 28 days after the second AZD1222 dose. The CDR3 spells CASSLDLTPGGSLGEQYF. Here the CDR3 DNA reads TGTGCCAGCAGCTTAGATTTAACCCCAGGGGGCAGTTTAGGGGAGCAGTACTTC.